The 17 T cell receptor beta chains given below trace back to one sample, sequenced in a study of STAT3 mutations in large granular lymphocyte leukemia. Study-wide findings and caveats: Every T-LGLL patient had at least one immunodominant TCRbeta clonotype.

Produced via immunoSEQ multiplex PCR; TCRdb's table is partial and in-frame only. The sample has about 8,000 clones; under 85% are singletons. These receptors have no identified antigens. The sequenced material came from peripheral blood mononuclear cells. These receptors originate from a woman in her forties with T-cell large granular lymphocyte leukemia. Some clones in this sample may be carry-over from other donors' samples.

The chain carries TRBV12-5 and TRBJ1-2, with a tentative D call TRBD1 (5 bases). CDR3 length: 13 residues. Between the trimmed V and J ends, which lost 6 bases and 3 bases, there was a span of 11 bases. The V gene's germline CDR1 is LGHNT and CDR2 FRNRAP. CDR3 sequence (DNA): TGTGCTAGTGGACCAGGGTCCCACTATGGCTACACCTTC. Translated, it gives CASGPGSHYGYTF.

Only one count was recorded for this clone. This chain connects TRBV7-9 to TRBJ2-7, with 9 nucleotides matching TRBD1. CDR1 and CDR2 (germline): SEHNR, FQNEAQ (reference sequence). CDR3 length: 17 amino acids. The V gene end was trimmed by 4 bases and the J gene end by 0 bases; junction bases not matched to a gene: 10. In nucleotides, the CDR3 is TGTGCCAGCAGCTATGGGACAGGGCGAGCTAGCTCCTACGAGCAGTACTTC. Residues: CASSYGTGRASSYEQYF.

The chain has TRBV5-6 and TRBJ1-2; a possible D gene is TRBD1 (5 bases). Germline assignment: CDR1 SGHDT and CDR2 YYEEEE. This CDR3 spans 15 amino acids. V shed 2 bases and J shed 3 bases, with 14 bases lying between them. The CDR3 loop is CASSFIRVGDYGYTF. In DNA form, the CDR3 reads TGTGCCAGCAGCTTTATCAGGGTGGGGGACTATGGCTACACCTTC.

The V call is TRBV5-1, the J call TRBJ1-2; no reliable D call. Germline V lookup: CDR1 SGHRS, CDR2 YFSETQ. The CDR3 has 15 amino acids. V was cut by 6 bases and J by 3 bases, with 18 bases left in between. The CDR3 loop is CASKIGPAGYYGYTF. CDR3 DNA: TGCGCCAGCAAAATTGGGCCGGCGGGCTACTATGGCTACACCTTC.

CDR3 region: CASSLDQPNTEAFF. The CDR3 DNA is TGCGCCAGCAGCTTGGATCAGCCGAACACTGAAGCTTTCTTT. V gene TRBV5-1 combines with J gene TRBJ1-1, with unresolved D. Germline CDR1 and CDR2: SGHRS and YFSETQ. Trimming removed 0 bases from V and 1 base from J, with 7 bases in between. The CDR3 loop spans 14 amino acids.

The chain is built from TRBV7-9 and TRBJ1-2; D might be TRBD1 (5 bases). V lost 2 bases and J 3 bases, leaving 7 bases between the germline ends. Germline CDR1 and CDR2: SEHNR and FQNEAQ (reference sequence). The CDR3 is 13 amino acids. The CDR3, as DNA: TGTGCCAGCAGCTTATTAGGGGACTATGGCTACACCTTC. It specifies CASSLLGDYGYTF.

The chain combines TRBV6-1 with TRBJ2-7; 9 nucleotides align to TRBD2. This CDR3 region has 15 residues. Germline V CDR1 and CDR2: MNHNS, SASEGT. V shed 4 bases and J 1 base; nucleotides not matched to a gene: 5. CDR3 sequence: CASSVPGLASYEQYF. CDR3 nucleotide sequence: TGTGCCAGCAGTGTCCCGGGACTAGCTTCCTACGAGCAGTACTTC.

The J gene is TRBJ1-2, the V gene TRBV6-1; no clear D. Germline values: CDR1 MNHNS, CDR2 SASEGT. The CDR3 has 12 residues. Trimming removed 3 bases from V and 9 bases from J, with 11 bases in between. This chain's CDR3 is CASSDNSYRYTF. As DNA, the CDR3 is TGTGCCAGCAGTGATAACTCATATCGCTACACCTTC.

The CDR3 nucleotides read TGCGCCAGCAGCCCGGGTACGTTGGACTATGGCTACACCTTC. This sequence encodes CASSPGTLDYGYTF. The chain has TRBV5-1 and TRBJ1-2; D gene ambiguous. The V end was cut by 4 bases, the J end by 3 bases, with 13 bases between. The CDR3 length is 14 residues. Germline values: CDR1 SGHRS, CDR2 YFSETQ.

The chain is built from TRBV6-6 and TRBJ2-7, with 9 bases lining up with TRBD1. This CDR3 has 12 amino acids. The germline gives CDR1 MNHNY, CDR2 SVGAGI (reference sequence). V gave up 6 bases and J gave up 7 bases; unmatched junction bases: 4. DNA of the CDR3: TGTGCCAGCAGCCCAGACAGGGGGGAGCAGTACTTC. Its translation is CASSPDRGEQYF.

The chain couples TRBV7-9 to TRBJ1-2; TRBD1 might be the D (6 bases). The germline CDR1 and CDR2 sequences are SEHNR and FQNEAQ (reference sequence). Trimming pared 1 base from V and 4 bases from J, leaving 13 bases between. The CDR3 has 15 residues. The CDR3 DNA sequence: TGTGCCAGCAGCTTAGGGGCGGGGGGCATCTATGGCTACACCTTC. Translated: CASSLGAGGIYGYTF.

V gene TRBV5-4 combines with J gene TRBJ2-7; TRBD2 aligns across 14 bases. The V and J ends lost 3 bases and 3 bases, in that order; junction bases with no gene match: 2. There are 15 residues in the CDR3. In germline, CDR1 is SGHNT, CDR2 YYREEE (reference sequence). The CDR3 reads CASSSGTSGSYEQYF. DNA of the CDR3: TGTGCCAGCAGCTCCGGGACTAGCGGGAGCTACGAGCAGTACTTC. Based on the CDR3 plus reference TRBV5-4 and TRBJ2-7, the full variable domain is ETGVTQSPTHLIKTRGQQVTLRCSSQSGHNTVSWYQQALGQGPQFIFQYYREEENGRGNFPPRFSGLQFPNYSSELNVNALELDDSALYLCASSSGTSGSYEQYFGPGTRLTVT.

The chain's CDR3 is CASAGQSSGNTIYF. The CDR3 nucleotides are TGTGCCAGCGCCGGACAGAGCTCTGGAAACACCATATATTTT. This chain links TRBV7-9 with TRBJ1-3, with a tentative D call TRBD1 (6 bases). CDR3 length: 14 residues. Trimming left V 8 bases short and J 0 bases short, with 11 bases between. CDR1 SEHNR and CDR2 FQNEAQ come from the germline V gene (reference sequence).

The genes are TRBV5-1 and TRBJ2-7; 7 positions match TRBD2. Germline V gene lookup returns CDR1 SGHRS and CDR2 YFSETQ. The CDR3 consists of 15 residues. V gave up 2 bases and J gave up 3 bases; unmatched junction bases: 8. CDR3 nucleotide sequence: TGCGCCAGCAGCTTCCGGACTAGTGATGACTACGAGCAGTACTTC. The encoded protein is CASSFRTSDDYEQYF.

The chain uses TRBV7-9 and TRBJ2-5; D remains unclear. V shed 3 bases and J shed 0 bases, with 11 bases lying between them. The V gene's germline CDR1 is SEHNR and CDR2 FQNEAQ (reference sequence). This CDR3 spans 15 amino acids. The DNA for the CDR3 is TGTGCCAGCAGCTTTGTAAGTCGGAACCAAGAGACCCAGTACTTC. Encoded protein: CASSFVSRNQETQYF. Supplemented by reference TRBV7-9 and TRBJ2-5, the full variable domain reads DTGVSQNPRHKITKRGQNVTFRCDPISEHNRLYWYRQTLGQGPEFLTYFQNEAQLEKSRLLSDRFSAERPKGSFSTLEIQRTEQGDSAMYLCASSFVSRNQETQYFGPGTRLLVL.

V usage is TRBV18 and J usage is TRBJ1-5; D gene ambiguous. CDR3 length: 15 amino acids. The germline gives CDR1 KGHSH, CDR2 LQKENI. Trimming took 1 base from V and 3 from J, leaving 10 bases between them. The CDR3: CASSPRDGLNQPQHF. In DNA form, the CDR3 reads TGTGCCAGCTCACCACGGGATGGTCTCAATCAGCCCCAGCATTTT.

The CDR3 DNA follows: TGTGCCAGCAGCTTACTGGGGACGGGGAATCAGCCCCAGCATTTT. It translates to CASSLLGTGNQPQHF. The chain recombines TRBV7-9 with TRBJ1-5, with a possible D match to TRBD1 (5 bases). Trimming took off 2 bases at V and 4 bases at J, with 12 bases between the two ends. Germline loops: CDR1 SEHNR, CDR2 FQNEAQ (reference sequence). The CDR3 is made up of 15 amino acids.